This T cell receptor beta chain derives from a study of shared clonotypes between healthy human individuals. Overall study: For every donor, three CD4 naive, three CD4 memory, two CD8 naive and one CD8 memory plates were used.

The ends lost 6 bases at V and 3 bases at J; junction bases unmatched: 7. The CDR3 has 15 amino acids. Germline V gene lookup returns CDR1 ENHRY and CDR2 SYGVKD. Details on this clone: Its antigen remains unknown.

Naive-designated CD8 cells lacked CD45RO, were positively enriched for CCR7, and omitted terminally differentiated effector memory CD45RA+ cells. Data came from immunoSEQ multiplex PCR; TCRdb stores just in-frame clones and leaves some out. The table includes approximately 2,000,000 clones, just under 95% detected once. Study-level points and caveats: Clonotypes that were shared across four donors made up approximately 5% of naive CD4 clonotypes.

The chain employs TRBV10-3 and TRBJ2-1; 8 bases match TRBD2. The sample was naive CD8+ T cells from PBMCs. The source of this sequence is a man between 18 and 35 years old in good health. Some clones in this sample may be carry-over from other donors' samples. CDR3 sequence (DNA): TGTGCCATCAGGGGAAGCGGGAGTTTCTACAATGAGCAGTTCTTC. Translated, it gives CAIRGSGSFYNEQFF.